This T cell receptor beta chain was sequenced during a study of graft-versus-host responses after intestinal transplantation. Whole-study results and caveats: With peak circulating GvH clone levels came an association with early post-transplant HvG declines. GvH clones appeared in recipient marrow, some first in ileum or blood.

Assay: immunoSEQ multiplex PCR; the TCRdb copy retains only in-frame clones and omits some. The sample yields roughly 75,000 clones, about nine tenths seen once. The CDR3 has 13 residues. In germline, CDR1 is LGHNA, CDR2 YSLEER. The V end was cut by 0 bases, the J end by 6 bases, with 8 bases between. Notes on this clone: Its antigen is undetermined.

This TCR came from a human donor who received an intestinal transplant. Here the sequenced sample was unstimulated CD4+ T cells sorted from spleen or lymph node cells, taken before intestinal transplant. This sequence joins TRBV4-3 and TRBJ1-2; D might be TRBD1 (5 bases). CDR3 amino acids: CASSQDGGNGYTF. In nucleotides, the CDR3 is TGCGCCAGCAGCCAAGACGGGGGTAATGGCTACACCTTC.